The TCR beta chain described here comes from a study of T cells in Graves' hyperthyroidism and ophthalmopathy. The CDR3 is 16 residues long. Germline V lookup: CDR1 LGHNA, CDR2 YNFKEQ. J gave up 0 bases and V 3 bases, and 2 bases lay outside the gene matches. A few counts support this clonotype. Its specificity is unknown. From RNA transcripts, TCR beta CDR3 regions were amplified. First-round RT-PCR targeting the TCR CDR3 was performed with the HTBI primer set. TCRdb itself ran the multiplex PCR reads through MiXCR, one entry per CDR3 protein. Of approximately 400,000 distinct CDR3 sequences listed, less than 20% are singletons. Study-level findings and limits: Blood also held most thyroid clonotypes expanded beyond 0.001.

The chain links TRBV4-2 to TRBJ1-6; TRBD1 matches 7 bases. Source material: blood. The clonotype was recovered from a man between 18 and 29 years old with Graves' ophthalmopathy. The DNA for the CDR3 is TGTGCCAGCAGCCAGAGGGACAGCTCCTATAATTCACCCCTCCACTTT. Residues: CASSQRDSSYNSPLHF.